The rows below give T cell receptor beta chains drawn from one sample of a study of cytomegalovirus exposure and HLA in healthy donors. The assay was immunoSEQ multiplex PCR, and TCRdb's table has in-frame clones only and misses some. The table has over 150,000 clones, approximately 86% seen once. The source material was PBMCs. The origin of the receptors is a woman aged 18-29 years in good health and CMV-seronegative. CDR3s include the opening cysteine and the closing phenylalanine or tryptophan. The D gene is left open where the match is weak. Size is stated for part of the rows, as once, few or many counts, or as a class when the clone is expanded.

V gene: TRBV5-1
clone size: NA
J gene: TRBJ2-1
D gene: TRBD2
CDR3 DNA: TGCGCCAGCAGCGCTGGACTAGCGGGAAATGAGCAGTTCTTC
CDR3 protein: CASSAGLAGNEQFF

V gene: TRBV20-1
clone size: few
J gene: TRBJ2-1
D gene: NA
CDR3 DNA: TGCAGTGCTAGTTTCTTCAATGAGCAGTTCTTC
CDR3 protein: CSASFFNEQFF

V gene: TRBV2
clone size: NA
J gene: TRBJ1-2
D gene: TRBD1
CDR3 DNA: TGTGCCAGCAGTGTTGGGACAGGGAGGGGCTACACCTTC
CDR3 protein: CASSVGTGRGYTF

V gene: TRBV7-9
clone size: NA
J gene: TRBJ2-7
D gene: TRBD2
CDR3 DNA: TGTGCCAGCAGCTTTACTAGCGGGAGTAGGTACGAGCAGTACTTC
CDR3 protein: CASSFTSGSRYEQYF

V gene: TRBV2
clone size: NA
J gene: TRBJ1-1
D gene: NA
CDR3 DNA: TGTGCCAGCAGTACTCAGGGAACTGAAGCTTTCTTT
CDR3 protein: CASSTQGTEAFF

V gene: TRBV27
clone size: once
J gene: TRBJ2-1
D gene: NA
CDR3 DNA: TGTGCCAGCAGTTTAGAGTTGGGAGTCCCTAATGAGCAGTTCTTC
CDR3 protein: CASSLELGVPNEQFF

V gene: TRBV18
clone size: NA
J gene: TRBJ1-1
D gene: NA
CDR3 DNA: TGTGCCAGCTCACCACGACGGCAGGCAGGGGATAGGGGCACTGAAGCTTTCTTT
CDR3 protein: CASSPRRQAGDRGTEAFF

V gene: TRBV9
clone size: NA
J gene: TRBJ1-3
D gene: TRBD1
CDR3 DNA: TGTGCCAGCAGCGTCCACACAGGGGCTGGAAACACCATATATTTT
CDR3 protein: CASSVHTGAGNTIYF

V gene: TRBV11-3
clone size: NA
J gene: TRBJ2-1
D gene: NA
CDR3 DNA: TGTGCCAGCAGCTTCGGTCGAGGAGGAACGCAGTTCTTC
CDR3 protein: CASSFGRGGTQFF

V gene: TRBV7-2
clone size: NA
J gene: TRBJ1-3
D gene: NA
CDR3 DNA: TGTGCCAGCAGCTTAGCCACAGCTGGAAACACCATATATTTT
CDR3 protein: CASSLATAGNTIYF

V gene: TRBV27
clone size: NA
J gene: TRBJ1-2
D gene: NA
CDR3 DNA: TGTGCCAGCACCCCTCGGTCGGGGATTGGCTACACCTTC
CDR3 protein: CASTPRSGIGYTF

V gene: TRBV10-1
clone size: NA
J gene: TRBJ2-7
D gene: TRBD1
CDR3 DNA: TGCGCCAGCAGTGATAGAGGGACAGGGTCCAACGAGCAGTACTTC
CDR3 protein: CASSDRGTGSNEQYF

V gene: TRBV28
clone size: NA
J gene: TRBJ2-1
D gene: NA
CDR3 DNA: TGTGCCAGCAGTCAATACAATGAGCAGTTCTTC
CDR3 protein: CASSQYNEQFF

V gene: TRBV11-2
clone size: once
J gene: TRBJ2-7
D gene: NA
CDR3 DNA: TGTGCCAGCAGCTTAGCCCAGTCCTACGAGCAGTACTTC
CDR3 protein: CASSLAQSYEQYF

V gene: TRBV2
clone size: NA
J gene: TRBJ2-2
D gene: NA
CDR3 DNA: TGTGCCAGCAGTAGGGGAAATCCGAACACCGGGGAGCTGTTTTTT
CDR3 protein: CASSRGNPNTGELFF

V gene: TRBV4-2
clone size: NA
J gene: TRBJ2-1
D gene: TRBD1
CDR3 DNA: TGTGCCAGCAGCCACCCCCTTGGACAGGGGGGCCGTGGGAGCTCCTACAATGAGCAGTTCTTC
CDR3 protein: CASSHPLGQGGRGSSYNEQFF

V gene: TRBV5-1
clone size: few
J gene: TRBJ2-2
D gene: NA
CDR3 DNA: TGCGCCAGCAGCCCCGGAGGGTCTTTGACCGGGGAGCTGTTTTTT
CDR3 protein: CASSPGGSLTGELFF

V gene: TRBV19
clone size: once
J gene: TRBJ1-2
D gene: NA
CDR3 DNA: TGTGCCAGTTTTCTTTATGGCTACACCTTC
CDR3 protein: CASFLYGYTF

V gene: TRBV9
clone size: NA
J gene: TRBJ2-1
D gene: NA
CDR3 DNA: TGTGCCAGCAGCGTAGCCCCTGTCAATGAGCAGTTCTTC
CDR3 protein: CASSVAPVNEQFF

V gene: TRBV6-6
clone size: NA
J gene: TRBJ2-3
D gene: TRBD2
CDR3 DNA: TGTGCCAGCACTAGCGGCTATAGCACAGATACGCAGTATTTT
CDR3 protein: CASTSGYSTDTQYF

V gene: TRBV25-1
clone size: NA
J gene: TRBJ2-3
D gene: TRBD1
CDR3 DNA: TGTGCCAGCAGTGAAAGGGACAGGGGAGGAGATACGCAGTATTTT
CDR3 protein: CASSERDRGGDTQYF

V gene: TRBV5-1
clone size: NA
J gene: TRBJ1-1
D gene: TRBD1
CDR3 DNA: TGCGCCAGCAGCGGACACAGGGGGTGGGACACTGAAGCTTTCTTT
CDR3 protein: CASSGHRGWDTEAFF

V gene: TRBV9
clone size: NA
J gene: TRBJ2-7
D gene: TRBD2
CDR3 DNA: TGTGCCAGCAGCCGTAGAGAGGCTAGCGGGAGGTACGAGCAGTACTTC
CDR3 protein: CASSRREASGRYEQYF

V gene: TRBV10-3
clone size: NA
J gene: TRBJ1-1
D gene: NA
CDR3 DNA: TGTGCCATCAGTGAACGGGGAGGTAGGGACACTGAAGCTTTCTTT
CDR3 protein: CAISERGGRDTEAFF

V gene: TRBV27
clone size: NA
J gene: TRBJ1-2
D gene: TRBD1
CDR3 DNA: TGTGCCAGCAGTTTACAGGGGGCTGGGTATGGCTACACCTTC
CDR3 protein: CASSLQGAGYGYTF

V gene: TRBV18
clone size: NA
J gene: TRBJ1-4
D gene: TRBD1
CDR3 DNA: TGTGCCAGCTCACCCGACAGGGGAAGTGAAAAACTGTTTTTT
CDR3 protein: CASSPDRGSEKLFF

V gene: TRBV19
clone size: once
J gene: TRBJ1-6
D gene: NA
CDR3 DNA: TGTGCCAGTCAATGGAACAGGGAGTCACCCCTCCACTTT
CDR3 protein: CASQWNRESPLHF

V gene: TRBV7-2
clone size: NA
J gene: TRBJ2-2
D gene: TRBD2
CDR3 DNA: TGTGCCAGCAGCCCCGCCCGCGGGAGGGCCTTCACCGGGGAGCTGTTTTTT
CDR3 protein: CASSPARGRAFTGELFF

V gene: TRBV19
clone size: NA
J gene: TRBJ2-7
D gene: NA
CDR3 DNA: TGTGCCAGTAGTACCCCGGGATCTCCTGGGAACTACGAGCAGTACTTC
CDR3 protein: CASSTPGSPGNYEQYF

V gene: TRBV2
clone size: NA
J gene: TRBJ2-2
D gene: NA
CDR3 DNA: TGTGCCAGCAGTCAAACGGGGGTTGTAACCGGGGAGCTGTTTTTT
CDR3 protein: CASSQTGVVTGELFF

V gene: TRBV9
clone size: NA
J gene: TRBJ2-1
D gene: TRBD2
CDR3 DNA: TGTGCCAGCAGCGTAGGCCTAGCGGGATCTTCCTACAATGAGCAGTTCTTC
CDR3 protein: CASSVGLAGSSYNEQFF

V gene: TRBV9
clone size: NA
J gene: TRBJ1-2
D gene: TRBD1
CDR3 DNA: TGTGCCAGCAGCGGAGACAGGGAAAGAAACTATGGCTACACCTTC
CDR3 protein: CASSGDRERNYGYTF

V gene: TRBV27
clone size: few
J gene: TRBJ2-7
D gene: NA
CDR3 DNA: TGTGCCAGCACCGGGGCGGGGCCCTCCTACGAGCAGTACTTC
CDR3 protein: CASTGAGPSYEQYF

V gene: TRBV5-1
clone size: NA
J gene: TRBJ2-7
D gene: TRBD1
CDR3 DNA: TGCGCCAGCTTCCGAGGACAGGGATTCTCCTACGAGCAGTACTTC
CDR3 protein: CASFRGQGFSYEQYF

V gene: TRBV14
clone size: once
J gene: TRBJ2-7
D gene: TRBD1
CDR3 DNA: TGTGCCAGCAGCCAAGATTGGGACAGCTCCTACGAGCAGTACTTC
CDR3 protein: CASSQDWDSSYEQYF

V gene: TRBV7-2
clone size: NA
J gene: TRBJ1-5
D gene: TRBD1
CDR3 DNA: TGTGCCAGCAGCTTAAAAGGACAGGGCAATCAGCCCCAGCATTTT
CDR3 protein: CASSLKGQGNQPQHF

V gene: TRBV7-8
clone size: NA
J gene: TRBJ1-2
D gene: TRBD1
CDR3 DNA: TGTGCCAGCAGCCTCGGACAGGGAGAGGGTGGCTACACCTTC
CDR3 protein: CASSLGQGEGGYTF

V gene: TRBV6-1
clone size: NA
J gene: TRBJ1-2
D gene: TRBD1
CDR3 DNA: TGTGCCAGCAGTGTGAACGACAGGGGGAGCGGTGGCTACACCTTC
CDR3 protein: CASSVNDRGSGGYTF

V gene: TRBV6-5
clone size: NA
J gene: TRBJ1-5
D gene: NA
CDR3 DNA: TGTGCCAGCAGTTCTTCAATTGAGAGGCAGCCCCAGCATTTT
CDR3 protein: CASSSSIERQPQHF

V gene: TRBV28
clone size: few
J gene: TRBJ1-1
D gene: NA
CDR3 DNA: TGTGCCAGCAGCTTTACTAAGACTGAAGCTTTCTTT
CDR3 protein: CASSFTKTEAFF

V gene: TRBV11-2
clone size: few
J gene: TRBJ2-5
D gene: TRBD2
CDR3 DNA: TGTGCCAGCAGCTTAACTAGCGGGAGTCGAGAGACCCAGTACTTC
CDR3 protein: CASSLTSGSRETQYF

V gene: TRBV6-5
clone size: few
J gene: TRBJ2-7
D gene: NA
CDR3 DNA: TGTGCCAGCAGCATTATCCGGGACATAAGATACGAGCAGTACTTC
CDR3 protein: CASSIIRDIRYEQYF

V gene: TRBV29-1
clone size: few
J gene: TRBJ1-2
D gene: TRBD1
CDR3 DNA: TGCAGCGTCGACAGGGGGGACTATGGCTACACCTTC
CDR3 protein: CSVDRGDYGYTF

V gene: TRBV27
clone size: NA
J gene: TRBJ2-4
D gene: TRBD1
CDR3 DNA: TGTGCCAGCAAGACCTCGGGACAGGGCACCAAAAACATTCAGTACTTC
CDR3 protein: CASKTSGQGTKNIQYF

V gene: TRBV15
clone size: NA
J gene: TRBJ1-5
D gene: NA
CDR3 DNA: TGTGCCACCAGCAGAGATTATTACTTTACCCAGCCCCAGCATTTT
CDR3 protein: CATSRDYYFTQPQHF

V gene: TRBV5-4
clone size: once
J gene: TRBJ2-7
D gene: NA
CDR3 DNA: TGTGCCAGCAGCTTGGGTCCAGGTCCGGCTGAGGAGCAGTACTTC
CDR3 protein: CASSLGPGPAEEQYF

V gene: TRBV7-2
clone size: NA
J gene: TRBJ2-7
D gene: NA
CDR3 DNA: TGTGCCAGCAGCACGTCTGGGCTTTACGAGCAGTACTTC
CDR3 protein: CASSTSGLYEQYF

V gene: TRBV15
clone size: NA
J gene: TRBJ1-1
D gene: NA
CDR3 DNA: TGTGCCACCAGCAGAGCGGGGGCTGAAGCTTTCTTT
CDR3 protein: CATSRAGAEAFF

V gene: TRBV6-6
clone size: NA
J gene: TRBJ1-5
D gene: NA
CDR3 DNA: TGTGCCAGCAGTCCAGGGCAGTTCAATCAGCCCCAGCATTTT
CDR3 protein: CASSPGQFNQPQHF

V gene: TRBV5-1
clone size: NA
J gene: TRBJ2-7
D gene: NA
CDR3 DNA: TGCGCCAGCAGCGGGTACAGCTCCTACGAGCAGTACTTC
CDR3 protein: CASSGYSSYEQYF

V gene: TRBV18
clone size: NA
J gene: TRBJ2-5
D gene: NA
CDR3 DNA: TGTGCCAGCTCACCACGCGTGCAAGAGACCCAGTACTTC
CDR3 protein: CASSPRVQETQYF

V gene: TRBV4-3
clone size: NA
J gene: TRBJ2-2
D gene: NA
CDR3 DNA: TGCGCCAGCAGCCAAGAAGGAGGGCGCACCGGGGAGCTGTTTTTT
CDR3 protein: CASSQEGGRTGELFF

V gene: TRBV4-2
clone size: NA
J gene: TRBJ2-3
D gene: TRBD1
CDR3 DNA: TGTGCCAGCAGCCAAGATGGACAGGGGTCAGATACGCAGTATTTT
CDR3 protein: CASSQDGQGSDTQYF

V gene: TRBV7-8
clone size: once
J gene: TRBJ1-1
D gene: TRBD1
CDR3 DNA: TGTGCCAGCAGCCAAGACAGGGAGTCTGAAGCTTTCTTT
CDR3 protein: CASSQDRESEAFF

V gene: TRBV19
clone size: NA
J gene: TRBJ1-2
D gene: NA
CDR3 DNA: TGTGCCAGTAGTATTAGGGGGATCCGGGGCTATGGCTACACCTTC
CDR3 protein: CASSIRGIRGYGYTF